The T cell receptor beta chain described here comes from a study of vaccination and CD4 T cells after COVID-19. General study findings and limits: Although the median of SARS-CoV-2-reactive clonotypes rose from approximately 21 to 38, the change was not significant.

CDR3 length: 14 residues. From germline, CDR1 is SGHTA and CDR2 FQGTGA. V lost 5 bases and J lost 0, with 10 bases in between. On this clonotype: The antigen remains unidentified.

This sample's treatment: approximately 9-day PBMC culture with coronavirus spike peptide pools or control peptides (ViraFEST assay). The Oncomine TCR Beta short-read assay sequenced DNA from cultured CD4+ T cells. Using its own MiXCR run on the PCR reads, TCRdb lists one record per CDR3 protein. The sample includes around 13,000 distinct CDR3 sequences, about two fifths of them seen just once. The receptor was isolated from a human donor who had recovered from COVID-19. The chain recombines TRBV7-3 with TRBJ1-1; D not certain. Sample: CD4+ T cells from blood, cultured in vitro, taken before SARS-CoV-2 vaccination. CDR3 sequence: CASSNGLMNTEAFF. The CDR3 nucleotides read TGTGCCAGCAGCAACGGGCTGATGAACACTGAAGCTTTCTTT.